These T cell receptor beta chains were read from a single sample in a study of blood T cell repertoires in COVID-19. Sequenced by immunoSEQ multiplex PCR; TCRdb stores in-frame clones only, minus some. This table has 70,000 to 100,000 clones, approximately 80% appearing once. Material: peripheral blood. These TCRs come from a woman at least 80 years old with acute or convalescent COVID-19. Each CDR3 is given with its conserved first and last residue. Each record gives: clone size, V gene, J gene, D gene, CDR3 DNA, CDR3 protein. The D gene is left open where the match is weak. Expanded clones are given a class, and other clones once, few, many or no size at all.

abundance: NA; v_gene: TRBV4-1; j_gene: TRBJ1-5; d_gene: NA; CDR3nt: TGCGCCAGCAGCCAAGGGGGGGGAAGAAGCAATCAGCCCCAGCATTTT; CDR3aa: CASSQGGGRSNQPQHF
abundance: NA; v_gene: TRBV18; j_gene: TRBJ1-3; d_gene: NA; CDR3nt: TGTGCCAGCTCACTCGCACCGGTCTCTGGAAACACCATATATTTT; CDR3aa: CASSLAPVSGNTIYF
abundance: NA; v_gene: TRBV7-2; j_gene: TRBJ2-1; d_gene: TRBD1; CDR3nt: TGTGCCAGCAGCTTAGACAGGGGGCGGGTTGAGCAGTTCTTC; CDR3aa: CASSLDRGRVEQFF
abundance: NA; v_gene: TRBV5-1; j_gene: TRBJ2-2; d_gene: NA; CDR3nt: TGCGCCAGCAACCGGGACTCCCCTTCCGTCGGGGAGCTGTTTTTT; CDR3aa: CASNRDSPSVGELFF
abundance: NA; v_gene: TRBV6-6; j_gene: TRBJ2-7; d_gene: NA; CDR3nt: TGTGCCAGCAGCCCAGGGAACGAGCAGTACTTC; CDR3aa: CASSPGNEQYF
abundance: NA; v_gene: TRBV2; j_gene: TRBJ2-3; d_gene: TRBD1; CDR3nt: TGTGCCAGCGGGTCCTCCAGAGGGGGCGAGTATTTGTATTTT; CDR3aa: CASGSSRGGEYLYF
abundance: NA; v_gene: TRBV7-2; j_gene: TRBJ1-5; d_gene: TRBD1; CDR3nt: TGTGCCAGCAGCCAGGGACAGGTACGCAATCAGCCCCAGCATTTT; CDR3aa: CASSQGQVRNQPQHF
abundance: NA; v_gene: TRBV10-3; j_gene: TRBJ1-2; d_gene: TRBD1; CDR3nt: TGTGCCACCGTGGGGACAGGGGATCCTAACTATGGCTACACCTTC; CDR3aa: CATVGTGDPNYGYTF
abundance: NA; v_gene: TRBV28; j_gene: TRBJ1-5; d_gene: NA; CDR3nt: TGTGCCAGCACCCCCCCTCTTAGCAATCAGCCCCAGCATTTT; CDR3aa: CASTPPLSNQPQHF
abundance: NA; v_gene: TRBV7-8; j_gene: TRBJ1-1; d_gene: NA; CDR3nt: TGTGCCAGCAGCTTTATTGGGGGGATGAACACTGAAGCTTTCTTT; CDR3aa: CASSFIGGMNTEAFF
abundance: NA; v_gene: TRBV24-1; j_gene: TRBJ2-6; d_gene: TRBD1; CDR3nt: TGTGCCACCAGTGCAAGCCTGACAGGGTCTGGGGCCAACGTCCTGACTTTC; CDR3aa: CATSASLTGSGANVLTF
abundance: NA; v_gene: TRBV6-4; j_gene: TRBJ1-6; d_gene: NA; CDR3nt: TGTGCCAGCAGTCAAAGAGCGGGGTCACCCCTCCACTTT; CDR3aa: CASSQRAGSPLHF
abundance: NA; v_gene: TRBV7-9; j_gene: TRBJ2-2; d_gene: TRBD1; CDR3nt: TGTGCCAGCAGCTCGGGACAGTCTCTCCTCACCGGGGAGCTGTTTTTT; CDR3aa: CASSSGQSLLTGELFF
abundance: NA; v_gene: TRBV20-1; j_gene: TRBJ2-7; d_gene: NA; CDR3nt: TGCAGTGCTAGTCCGGGGTACGAGCAGTACTTC; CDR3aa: CSASPGYEQYF
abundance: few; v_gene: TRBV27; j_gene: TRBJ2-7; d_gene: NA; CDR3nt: TGTGCCAGCAGTTCGGGATCGAGGCCCTACGAGCAGTACTTC; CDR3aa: CASSSGSRPYEQYF
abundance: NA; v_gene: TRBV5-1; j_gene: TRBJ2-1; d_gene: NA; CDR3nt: TGCGCCAGCAGCATTAAGGGGGGGTTCAACAATGAGCAGTTCTTC; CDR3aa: CASSIKGGFNNEQFF
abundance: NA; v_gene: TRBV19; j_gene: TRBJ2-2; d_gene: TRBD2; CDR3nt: TGTGCCAGTAGTACCCGTAGCGGGGGGGCGAACACCGGGGAGCTGTTTTTT; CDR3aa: CASSTRSGGANTGELFF
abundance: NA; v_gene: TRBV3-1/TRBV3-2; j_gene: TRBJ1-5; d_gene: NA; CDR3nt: TGTGCCAGCAGCCAAGGGAGGAACGGAAATCAGCCCCAGCATTTT; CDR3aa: CASSQGRNGNQPQHF
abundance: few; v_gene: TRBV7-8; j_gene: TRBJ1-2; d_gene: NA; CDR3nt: TGTGCCAGCAGCCCCCCGGTTGGGGGGAACTATGGCTACACCTTC; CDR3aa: CASSPPVGGNYGYTF
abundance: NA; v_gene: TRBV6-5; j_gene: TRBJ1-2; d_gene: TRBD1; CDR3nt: TGTGCCAGCAGTTACGAGGGGGCAGGTGGCTACACCTTC; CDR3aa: CASSYEGAGGYTF
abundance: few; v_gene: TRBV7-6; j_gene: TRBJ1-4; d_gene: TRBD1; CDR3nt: TGTGCCAGCAGCTTAGGGGGACAGGCAACTAATGAAAAACTGTTTTTT; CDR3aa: CASSLGGQATNEKLFF
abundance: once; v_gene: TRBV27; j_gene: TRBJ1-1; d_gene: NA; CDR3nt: TGTGCCAGCACCCCCCGGGGGGGGCCGAACACTGAAGCTTTCTTT; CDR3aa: CASTPRGGPNTEAFF
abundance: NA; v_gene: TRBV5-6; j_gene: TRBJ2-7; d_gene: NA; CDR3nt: TGTGCCAGCAGCCCAATCCCACAGGACTCCTACGAGCAGTACTTC; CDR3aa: CASSPIPQDSYEQYF
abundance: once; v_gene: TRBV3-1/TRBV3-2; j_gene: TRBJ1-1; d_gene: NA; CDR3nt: TGTGCCAGCAGCGATAGTCGTCCTGAAGCTTTCTTT; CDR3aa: CASSDSRPEAFF
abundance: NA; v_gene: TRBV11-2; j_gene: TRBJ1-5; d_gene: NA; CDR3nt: TGTGCCAGCAGCTTAGAGGCTGTTCAGCCCCAGCATTTT; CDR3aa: CASSLEAVQPQHF